The 23 T cell receptor beta chains presented below share a single source sample, sequenced in a study of blood T cell repertoires in COVID-19 (dated by TCRdb to about 2020). Library generation was performed with the immunoSEQ multiplex PCR assay. TCRdb stores this immuneACCESS table with in-frame sequences only. Part of the clones is absent; in the studies checked, under half of the shortfall reflects unresolved V genes, and no reason is known for the rest. The sample contains roughly 410,000 clones, about 88% of them found a single time. In total, the top ten clones hold roughly 1.5% of the sample. Source material: peripheral blood. These receptors were taken from a woman aged 40 to 50 with COVID-19, enrolled during active disease.

The rearrangement joins TRBV7-3 to TRBJ1-2; 8 positions agree with TRBD1. The CDR3 is 15 amino acids. V lost 2 bases and J lost 5; bases outside the gene matches: 7. Germline CDR1 reads SGHTA; CDR2 reads FQGTGA. CDR3 sequence: CASSLGRQGLYGYTF. DNA for the CDR3: TGTGCCAGCAGCTTAGGCCGACAGGGGCTATATGGCTACACCTTC.

This rearrangement joins TRBV30 to TRBJ1-2; 7 bases agree with TRBD1. The CDR3 consists of 15 residues. Germline V CDR1 and CDR2: GTSNPN, SVGIG (reference sequence). Losses at the gene ends were 1 base for V and 7 bases for J; bases not matched to a gene: 12. As DNA, the CDR3 is TGTGCCTGGAGTGCCACAGGGGCGGAGGGTCGTGGCTACACCTTC. Protein sequence: CAWSATGAEGRGYTF. Drawing the rest from reference TRBV30 and TRBJ1-2, the complete variable domain is SQTIHQWPATLVQPVGSPLSLECTVEGTSNPNLYWYRQAAGRGLQLLFYSVGIGQISSEVPQNLSASRPQDRQFILSSKKLLLSDSGFYLCAWSATGAEGRGYTFGSGTRLTVV.

The V call is TRBV30, the J call TRBJ1-2; D may be TRBD1 (6 bases). CDR1 is GTSNPN and CDR2 is SVGIG in the germline V gene (reference sequence). The CDR3 has 10 residues. Trimming removed 7 bases from V and 6 bases from J, with 9 bases in between. The CDR3 DNA reads as TGTGCCTTGTACAGGGATGGCTACACCTTC. Its translation: CALYRDGYTF.

Regarding this clone: This same CDR3 is encoded by further DNA sequences in the sample. V usage is TRBV5-5 and J usage is TRBJ2-7, with 8 bases matching TRBD2. J gave up 2 bases and V 0 bases, and 4 bases lay outside the gene matches. CDR1 and CDR2 (germline): SGHKS, YYEKEE (reference sequence). The CDR3 is 15 residues long. This CDR3 reads CASSLETGGTYEQYF. CDR3 bases: TGTGCCAGCAGCTTGGAGACGGGAGGGACCTACGAGCAGTACTTC. The complete variable domain, with remaining parts taken from reference TRBV5-5 and TRBJ2-7, reads DAGVTQSPTHLIKTRGQQVTLRCSPISGHKSVSWYQQVLGQGPQFIFQYYEKEERGRGNFPDRFSARQFPNYSSELNVNALLLGDSALYLCASSLETGGTYEQYFGPGTRLTVT.

Regarding this clone: The sample carries other DNA sequences with the same CDR3. The V and J genes are TRBV2 and TRBJ2-7; tentatively, D is TRBD1 (6 bases). Germline V gene data show CDR1 as SNHLY and CDR2 as FYNNEI. V lost 2 bases and J 4 bases, leaving 6 bases between the germline ends. CDR3 length: 12 residues. As DNA, the CDR3 is TGTGCCAGCAGTGAACAGGGGTACGAGCAGTACTTC. Translation gives CASSEQGYEQYF.

The V gene is TRBV10-3, the J gene TRBJ1-1; maybe TRBD1 (5 bases). This CDR3 is 15 amino acids long. V gave up 5 bases and J gave up 0 bases, with 13 bases separating them. Germline values: CDR1 ENHRY, CDR2 SYGVKD. The CDR3 loop is CAISTTQGMNTEAFF. In DNA, the CDR3 is TGTGCCATCAGTACAACTCAGGGTATGAACACTGAAGCTTTCTTT.

The chain has TRBV19 and TRBJ1-6, with D possibly being TRBD1 (6 bases). Germline V gives CDR1 LNHDA, CDR2 SQIVND (reference sequence). This CDR3 has 16 residues. V gave up 6 bases and J gave up 5 bases, with 17 bases separating them. CDR3 coding DNA: TGTGCCAGTAGACAGGGTTCCATCTTCAATAATTCACCCCTCCACTTT. It yields the protein CASRQGSIFNNSPLHF.

The chain has TRBV6-1 and TRBJ1-2; the match to TRBD1 covers 7 bases. The J segment lost 2 bases and the V segment lost 3 bases, leaving 6 bases of the junction unmatched. Germline V gives CDR1 MNHNS, CDR2 SASEGT. CDR3 size: 15 residues. The CDR3 DNA is TGTGCCAGCAGTGATACAACAGGGGCCAACTATGGCTACACCTTC. This encodes CASSDTTGANYGYTF.

The chain links TRBV3-1 (or the pseudogene TRBV3-2) to TRBJ2-3; 7 positions agree with TRBD1. Germline V gives CDR1 LGHDT, CDR2 YNNKEL (reference sequence). This CDR3 is 14 amino acids long. V lost 5 bases, J lost 4 bases, and 6 bases stayed unmatched. The CDR3 sequence: CASSWRQGPDTQYF. In DNA form, the CDR3 reads TGTGCCAGCAGCTGGCGACAGGGCCCAGATACGCAGTATTTT.

The rearrangement uses TRBV30 and TRBJ1-1; no clear D. The germline CDR1 and CDR2 sequences are GTSNPN and SVGIG (reference sequence). Trimming took off 1 base at V and 3 bases at J, with 9 bases between the two ends. CDR3 length: 13 residues. The chain's CDR3 is CAWSASRDTEAFF. The CDR3 nucleotides read TGTGCCTGGAGTGCATCCCGGGACACTGAAGCTTTCTTT.

CDR3 DNA: TGTGCCAGTAGTTCCAGCGGGTCCTACACAGATACGCAGTATTTT. Protein: CASSSSGSYTDTQYF. The chain joins TRBV19 to TRBJ2-3; D is perhaps TRBD2 (6 bases). V gave up 5 bases and J gave up 2 bases, with 14 bases separating them. Germline V CDR1 and CDR2: LNHDA, SQIVND (reference sequence). This CDR3 is 15 amino acids long. The full variable domain, in which reference TRBV19 and TRBJ2-3 provide the parts outside the CDR3, is DGGITQSPKYLFRKEGQNVTLSCEQNLNHDAMYWYRQDPGQGLRLIYYSQIVNDFQKGDIAEGYSVSREKKESFPLTVTSAQKNPTAFYLCASSSSGSYTDTQYFGPGTRLTVL.

The V and J genes are TRBV7-2 and TRBJ2-1, with D possibly matching TRBD2 (6 bases). Germline CDR1 and CDR2: SGHTA and FQGNSA. The germline V and J ends were trimmed by 3 bases and 9 bases, with 15 bases remaining between them. The CDR3 length is 14 residues. CDR3 sequence: CASSLSGSLGEQFF. In DNA, the CDR3 is TGTGCCAGCAGCTTGTCCGGGAGTCTTGGTGAGCAGTTCTTC.

This chain uses TRBV6-6 with TRBJ2-5; tentative D call: TRBD1 (5 bases). The germline gives CDR1 MNHNY, CDR2 SVGAGI (reference sequence). V lost 2 bases and J 4 bases, leaving 8 bases between the germline ends. CDR3 size: 13 residues. The CDR3 is CASSYRGAETQYF. CDR3 sequence (DNA): TGTGCCAGCAGTTACAGGGGCGCAGAGACCCAGTACTTC.

CDR3 residues: CASSLPRTGHYGYTF. In DNA, the CDR3 is TGCGCCAGCAGCTTGCCCCGGACAGGCCACTATGGCTACACCTTC. The rearrangement uses TRBV5-1 and TRBJ1-2; 7 bases are a match to TRBD1. After removal of 1 base from V and 3 bases from J, the junction contained 6 bases not matched to a gene. Germline-derived CDR1 and CDR2 are SGHRS and YFSETQ. The CDR3 runs to 15 residues.

This sequence joins TRBV6-5 and TRBJ2-5; 13 bases align to TRBD2. Germline trimming cut 4 bases from V and 5 bases from J; bases unmatched to any gene: 4. Germline V lookup: CDR1 MNHEY, CDR2 SVGAGI. The CDR3 consists of 15 residues. The CDR3 reads CASSFTSGGAETQYF. In DNA, the CDR3 is TGTGCCAGCAGTTTCACTAGCGGGGGGGCGGAGACCCAGTACTTC.

The table lists this clone with a count of one. This chain links TRBV6-5 with TRBJ1-4; D not certain. V was clipped by 6 bases and J by 5 bases, with 4 bases between them. The CDR3 spans 11 residues. The germline V gene encodes CDR1 MNHEY and CDR2 SVGAGI. Written as DNA, the CDR3 is TGTGCCAGCAGGGCAAATGAAAAACTGTTTTTT. It yields the protein CASRANEKLFF.

J is TRBJ1-6 and V is TRBV6-5; D not certain. This CDR3 contains 15 residues. V lost 5 bases, J lost 8 bases, and 16 bases lay in between. The V gene's germline CDR1 is MNHEY and CDR2 SVGAGI. CDR3 DNA sequence: TGTGCCAGCAGTAAGGACCCAACGCGGGATTCACCCCTCCACTTT. It yields the protein CASSKDPTRDSPLHF.

V is TRBV1 and J is TRBJ1-2; the DNA was not used to check the table's D call, TRBD1. TRBV1 is given as a pseudogene. The CDR3 totals 16 residues. The CDR3 DNA follows: TGCACCAGCAGCCAAATTATATTGACAGGGATCTATGGCTACACCTTC. As protein: CTSSQIILTGIYGYTF.

The CDR3 bases are TGTGCCAGCAGTCTGACAGGGTCGCATCAGCCCCAGCATTTT. It specifies CASSLTGSHQPQHF. V usage is TRBV28 and J usage is TRBJ1-5; 7 nucleotides match TRBD1. Trimming removed 5 bases from V and 5 bases from J; junction bases left unmatched: 6. Germline lookup yields CDR1 MDHEN and CDR2 SYDVKM. The CDR3 covers 14 residues. Combining the CDR3 with reference TRBV28 and TRBJ1-5 gives the whole variable domain DVKVTQSSRYLVKRTGEKVFLECVQDMDHENMFWYRQDPGLGLRLIYFSYDVKMKEKGDIPEGYSVSREKKERFSLILESASTNQTSMYLCASSLTGSHQPQHFGDGTRLSIL.

The chain recombines TRBV28 with TRBJ1-1, with D perhaps matching TRBD1 (6 bases). The CDR3 spans 13 residues. V lost 6 bases and J lost 0, with 8 bases in between. The germline V gene encodes CDR1 MDHEN and CDR2 SYDVKM. DNA for the CDR3: TGTGCCAGCAGACAGGGAGTGAACACTGAAGCTTTCTTT. Translation gives CASRQGVNTEAFF.

By frequency in the sample, this clone is medium-sized. The V call is TRBV28, the J call TRBJ1-5; a possible D gene is TRBD1 (5 bases). The germline V gene encodes CDR1 MDHEN and CDR2 SYDVKM. The ends were cut back, 3 bases at V and 4 bases at J, with 19 bases in the middle. This CDR3 is built from 17 residues. The CDR3 spells CASSFRGGAAFNQPQHF. CDR3 in DNA: TGTGCCAGCAGTTTCCGGGGCGGGGCAGCCTTTAATCAGCCCCAGCATTTT.

The rearrangement joins TRBV5-4 to TRBJ1-2, with D perhaps matching TRBD1 (5 bases). The CDR3 consists of 15 residues. Trimming took off 4 bases at V and 4 bases at J, with 17 bases between the two ends. Germline V CDR1 and CDR2: SGHNT, YYREEE (reference sequence). CDR3 nucleotides: TGTGCCAGCAGCCGTGGGGGGGACCCGCCCTATGGCTACACCTTC. It is translated as CASSRGGDPPYGYTF.

This sequence joins TRBV30 and TRBJ2-3; 10 positions match TRBD1. The CDR3 runs to 13 residues. J lost 3 bases, V lost 3 bases, and 0 bases had no gene match. The germline V gene has CDR1 GTSNPN and CDR2 SVGIG (reference sequence). The CDR3 nucleotides are TGTGCCTGGAGGGGACAGGGGACAGATACGCAGTATTTT. Its translation is CAWRGQGTDTQYF.